These 5 T cell receptor beta chains were all obtained from the same sample, sequenced in a study of cytomegalovirus exposure and HLA in healthy donors. The PCR employed 60 Vbeta primers together with 13 Jbeta primers. Data came from immunoSEQ multiplex PCR; TCRdb stores just in-frame clones and leaves some out. The table includes roughly 200,000 clones, 85% detected once. Sequencing input: PBMCs. These TCRs come from a woman aged 45-65 years in good health and CMV-seronegative.

The V and J genes are TRBV9 and TRBJ2-2; D remains unclear. Trimming took off 0 bases at V and 7 bases at J, with 7 bases between the two ends. CDR3 size: 13 residues. In germline, CDR1 is SGDLS, CDR2 YYNGEE. The DNA of the CDR3 is TGTGCCAGCAGCGTAGCTTTCAGCGGGGAGCTGTTTTTT. It is translated as CASSVAFSGELFF.

The chain carries TRBV5-1 and TRBJ2-5; 13 bases align to TRBD2. The DNA end is more similar to TRBJ2-7, so the J call may be wrong. The CDR3 length is 16 residues. Germline CDR1 and CDR2: SGHRS and YFSETQ. The CDR3 spells CASSPGLAGPTYEQYF. CDR3 coding DNA: TGCGCCAGCAGCCCGGGACTAGCGGGGCCAACCTACGAGCAGTACTTC.

This clone appeared once. The J gene is TRBJ2-7, the V gene TRBV6-1; 9 nucleotides align to TRBD1. V lost 5 bases, J lost 0 bases, and 2 bases stayed unmatched. Germline V lookup: CDR1 MNHNS, CDR2 SASEGT. The CDR3 consists of 14 residues. CDR3 nucleotide sequence: TGTGCCAGCAGTAGGGACAGGGCCTCCTACGAGCAGTACTTC. This gives the protein CASSRDRASYEQYF.

V usage is TRBV6-1 and J usage is TRBJ1-5; TRBD1 aligns across 8 bases. The CDR3 is made up of 14 amino acids. V lost 6 bases and J lost 9; bases outside the gene matches: 10. Germline V CDR1 and CDR2: MNHNS, SASEGT. CDR3 region: CASRDQDRGLPQHF. CDR3 coding DNA: TGTGCCAGCAGGGACCAAGACAGGGGCCTGCCCCAGCATTTT.

The rearrangement uses TRBV7-9 and TRBJ2-1, with 7 bases that match TRBD2. CDR1 is SEHNR and CDR2 is FQNEAQ in the germline V gene (reference sequence). With 3 bases clipped from V and 9 bases from J, the junction kept 5 bases outside the gene matches. This CDR3 region has 13 residues. The CDR3 DNA follows: TGTGCCAGCAGCTTCCCCAAGCGGGGTGAGCAGTTCTTC. Translating gives CASSFPKRGEQFF. The entire variable domain, with the rest obtained from reference TRBV7-9 and TRBJ2-1, is as follows: DTGVSQNPRHKITKRGQNVTFRCDPISEHNRLYWYRQTLGQGPEFLTYFQNEAQLEKSRLLSDRFSAERPKGSFSTLEIQRTEQGDSAMYLCASSFPKRGEQFFGPGTRLTVL.